The rows below give T cell receptor beta chains drawn from one sample of a study of beta chain features in type 1 diabetes. Data came from immunoSEQ multiplex PCR; TCRdb stores just in-frame clones and leaves some out. Among about 140,000 clones listed, roughly 9.3% were seen once. What was sequenced was central memory CD4+ T cells from blood. All receptors come from a woman between 35 and 50 years old in good health. Both conserved end residues are trimmed from each CDR3. Fields, in order: V gene, CDR3 length, CDR3 protein.

TRBV29-1,11,SVSQGANYGYT
TRBV2,9,ASSLLGELF
TRBV4-1,14,ASSQTTVGRGEKLF
TRBV14,13,ASSQRGTGGTEAF
TRBV5-4,12,ASSLEGDMHEQY
TRBV5-4,13,ASSLDGGAYNEQF
TRBV7-2,13,ASSSGTGGQETQY
TRBV7-2,13,ASSLGGLAGVRQF
TRBV18,15,ASSPSGRGATNEKLF
TRBV5-1,13,ASSARDGMNTEAF
TRBV6-6,13,ASSSETGYNSPLH
TRBV7-2,13,ASSPQQGLGYGYT
TRBV7-9,16,ASSPRTGRGLSYNEQF
TRBV4-3,14,ASSRESGGVADTQY
TRBV11-2,14,ASSLLAGRGTGELF
TRBV4-3,13,ASSRQGTTNEKLF
TRBV10-1,12,ASSDPVRNTEAF
TRBV2,12,ASRLGQGYGEQF
TRBV5-1,12,ASSFGGLDYGYT
TRBV7-2,9,ASSLAETQY
TRBV19,13,ASFDPLDSNTEAF
TRBV5-4,14,ASSPIGTSGQETQY
TRBV7-9,13,ASSLARTGGVALH
TRBV6-1,12,ASSEVDRLTPQY
TRBV4-2,12,ASSLEGGNQPQH
TRBV25-1,10,ASSRTGASYT
TRBV5-4,11,ASSIGLRDEQF
TRBV29-1,11,SVETVAKNIQY
TRBV18,13,ASSPLDSNNSPLH
TRBV2,12,ASGGQLQGDIQY
TRBV29-1,9,SVDQDYGYT
TRBV18,13,ASSPRTGSTDTQY
TRBV6-5,14,ASSYSGQPAKNIQY
TRBV6-1,13,ASRLATDSNQPQH
TRBV11-2,12,ASRGLAAYNEQF
TRBV7-2,12,ASSGGTGMYEQY
TRBV5-4,14,ASSLGRGGRDSPLH
TRBV29-1,10,SVGGQGYGYT
TRBV5-1,14,ASSLAGGQGITEAF
TRBV27,12,ASSLERRDNEQF
TRBV6-5,12,ASSPLGAGDEQF
TRBV10-3,15,AISESTGARANYGYT
TRBV6-5,13,ASSYSSGTVYGYT
TRBV6-5,11,ASSFSDGGKQY
TRBV27,11,ASSSPRASEQY
TRBV27,10,ASSEGTGSYT
TRBV29-1,10,SGPGSGSEAF
TRBV4-2,19,ASSQEGAYRGHLVSNEKLF
TRBV27,14,ASSLIAVGIYNEQF
TRBV18,14,ASSPLIALGGDTIY
TRBV10-3,13,AIKGRGVPGNTIY
TRBV14,14,ASSQTGGSTADTQY
TRBV4-3,17,ASSQDDRPGGPRTDTQY
TRBV12-5,11,ASGLAGVNIQY
TRBV7-9,11,ASSLQGYYEQY